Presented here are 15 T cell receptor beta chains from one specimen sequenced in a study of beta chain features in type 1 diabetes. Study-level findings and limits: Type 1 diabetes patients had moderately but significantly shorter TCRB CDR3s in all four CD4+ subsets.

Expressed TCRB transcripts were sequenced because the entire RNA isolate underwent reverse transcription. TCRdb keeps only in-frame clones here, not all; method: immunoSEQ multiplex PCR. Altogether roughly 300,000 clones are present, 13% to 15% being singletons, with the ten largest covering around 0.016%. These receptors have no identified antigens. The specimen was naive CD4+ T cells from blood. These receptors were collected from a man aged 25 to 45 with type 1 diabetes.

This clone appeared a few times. The DNA for the CDR3 is TGTGCCAGCTCACCACCCGCAGGGACTGGAAACACCATATATTTT. Its protein product is CASSPPAGTGNTIYF. V and J are TRBV18 and TRBJ1-3, with D perhaps matching TRBD1 (5 bases). Germline CDR1 KGHSH, CDR2 LQKENI. V was trimmed by 0 bases and J by 2 bases, leaving 8 bases between them. The CDR3 consists of 15 residues.

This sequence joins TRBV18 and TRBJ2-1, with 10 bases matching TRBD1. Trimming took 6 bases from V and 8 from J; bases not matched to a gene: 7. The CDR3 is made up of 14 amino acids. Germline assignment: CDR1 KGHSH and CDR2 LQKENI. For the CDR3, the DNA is TGTGCCAGCTCTCTGGACAGGGGGGCGCATGAGCAGTTCTTC. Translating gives CASSLDRGAHEQFF.

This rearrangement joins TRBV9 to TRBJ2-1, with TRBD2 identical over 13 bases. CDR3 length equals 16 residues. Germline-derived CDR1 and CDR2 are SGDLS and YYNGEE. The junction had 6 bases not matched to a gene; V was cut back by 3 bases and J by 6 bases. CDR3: CASSATLAGGPNEQFF. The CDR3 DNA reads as TGTGCCAGCAGCGCGACACTAGCGGGAGGGCCCAATGAGCAGTTCTTC.

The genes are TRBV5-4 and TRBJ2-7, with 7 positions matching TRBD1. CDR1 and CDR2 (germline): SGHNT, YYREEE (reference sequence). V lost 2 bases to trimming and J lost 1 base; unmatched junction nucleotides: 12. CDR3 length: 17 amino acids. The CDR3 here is CASSFGAMGQRSYEQYF. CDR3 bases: TGTGCCAGCAGCTTTGGGGCAATGGGACAGCGATCCTACGAGCAGTACTTC. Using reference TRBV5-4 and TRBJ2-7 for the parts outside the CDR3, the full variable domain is ETGVTQSPTHLIKTRGQQVTLRCSSQSGHNTVSWYQQALGQGPQFIFQYYREEENGRGNFPPRFSGLQFPNYSSELNVNALELDDSALYLCASSFGAMGQRSYEQYFGPGTRLTVT.

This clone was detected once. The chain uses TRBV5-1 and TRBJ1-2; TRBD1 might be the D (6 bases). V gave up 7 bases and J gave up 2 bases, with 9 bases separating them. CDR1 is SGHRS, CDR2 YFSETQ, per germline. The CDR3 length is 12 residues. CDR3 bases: TGCGCCAGCGGACAGCAAAACTATGGCTACACCTTC. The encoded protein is CASGQQNYGYTF.

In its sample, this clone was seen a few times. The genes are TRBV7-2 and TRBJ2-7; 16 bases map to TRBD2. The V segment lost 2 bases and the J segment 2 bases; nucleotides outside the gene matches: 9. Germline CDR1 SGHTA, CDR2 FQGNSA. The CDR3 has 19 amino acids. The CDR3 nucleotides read TGTGCCAGCAGCTTATCTCATCCGGGACTAGCGGGAGGGCCCTACGAGCAGTACTTC. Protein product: CASSLSHPGLAGGPYEQYF.

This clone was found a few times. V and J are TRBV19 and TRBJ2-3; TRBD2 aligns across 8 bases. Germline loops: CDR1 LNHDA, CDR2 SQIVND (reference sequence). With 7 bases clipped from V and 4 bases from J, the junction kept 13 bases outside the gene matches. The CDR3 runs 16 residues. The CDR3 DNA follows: TGTGCCAGTAAGGATAGCGGGACGGTTTCTGCAGATACGCAGTATTTT. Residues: CASKDSGTVSADTQYF.

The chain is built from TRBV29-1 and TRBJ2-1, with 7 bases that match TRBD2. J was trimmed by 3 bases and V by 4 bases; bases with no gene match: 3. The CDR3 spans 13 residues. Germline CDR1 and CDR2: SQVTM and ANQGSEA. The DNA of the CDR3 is TGCAGCGTTGGGTGGGAGGGCTACAATGAGCAGTTCTTC. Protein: CSVGWEGYNEQFF.

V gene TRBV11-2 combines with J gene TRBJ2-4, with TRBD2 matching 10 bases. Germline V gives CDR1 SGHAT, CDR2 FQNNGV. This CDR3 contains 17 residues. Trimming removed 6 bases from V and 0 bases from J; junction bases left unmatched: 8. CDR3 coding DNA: TGTGCCAGCAGACAGGGCGGACTAGCGGCAGCCAAAAACATTCAGTACTTC. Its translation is CASRQGGLAAAKNIQYF. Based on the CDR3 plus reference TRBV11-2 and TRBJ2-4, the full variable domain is EAGVAQSPRYKIIEKRQSVAFWCNPISGHATLYWYQQILGQGPKLLIQFQNNGVVDDSQLPKDRFSAERLKGVDSTLKIQPAKLEDSAVYLCASRQGGLAAAKNIQYFGAGTRLSVL.

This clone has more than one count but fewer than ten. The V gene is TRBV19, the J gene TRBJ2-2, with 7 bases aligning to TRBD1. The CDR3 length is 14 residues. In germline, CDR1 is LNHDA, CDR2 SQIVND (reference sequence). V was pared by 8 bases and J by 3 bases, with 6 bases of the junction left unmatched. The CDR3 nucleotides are TGTGCCAGTTCTCACGACAGGGACACCGGGGAGCTGTTTTTT. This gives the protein CASSHDRDTGELFF.

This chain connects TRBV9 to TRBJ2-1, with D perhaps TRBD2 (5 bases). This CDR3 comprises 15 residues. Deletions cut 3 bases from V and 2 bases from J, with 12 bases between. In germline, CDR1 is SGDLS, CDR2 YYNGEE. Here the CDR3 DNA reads TGTGCCAGCAGCGCCGAGGGAGACACCTACAATGAGCAGTTCTTC. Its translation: CASSAEGDTYNEQFF. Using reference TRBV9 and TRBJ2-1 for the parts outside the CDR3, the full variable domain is DSGVTQTPKHLITATGQRVTLRCSPRSGDLSVYWYQQSLDQGLQFLIQYYNGEERAKGNILERFSAQQFPDLHSELNLSSLELGDSALYFCASSAEGDTYNEQFFGPGTRLTVL.

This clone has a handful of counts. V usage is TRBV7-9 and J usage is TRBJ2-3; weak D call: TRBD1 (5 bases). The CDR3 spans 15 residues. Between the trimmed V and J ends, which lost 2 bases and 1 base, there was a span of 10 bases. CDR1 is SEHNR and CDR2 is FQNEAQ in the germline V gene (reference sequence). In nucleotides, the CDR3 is TGTGCCAGCAGCTTAAGGTCGACAGGCACAGATACGCAGTATTTT. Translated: CASSLRSTGTDTQYF.

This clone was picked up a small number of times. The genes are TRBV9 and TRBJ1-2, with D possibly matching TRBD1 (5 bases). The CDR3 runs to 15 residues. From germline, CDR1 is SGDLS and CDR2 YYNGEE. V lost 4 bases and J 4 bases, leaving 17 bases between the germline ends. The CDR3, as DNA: TGTGCCAGCAGCATCGCGGGGGAAGCGGTCTATGGCTACACCTTC. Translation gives CASSIAGEAVYGYTF.

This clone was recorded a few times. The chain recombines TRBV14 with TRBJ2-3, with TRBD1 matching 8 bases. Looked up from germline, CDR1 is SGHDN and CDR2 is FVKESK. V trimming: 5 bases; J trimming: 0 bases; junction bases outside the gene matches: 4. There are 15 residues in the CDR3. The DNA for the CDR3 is TGTGCCAGCAGCGGATGGACAGGGAGCACAGATACGCAGTATTTT. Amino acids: CASSGWTGSTDTQYF. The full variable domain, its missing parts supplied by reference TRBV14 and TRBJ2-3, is EAGVTQFPSHSVIEKGQTVTLRCDPISGHDNLYWYRRVMGKEIKFLLHFVKESKQDESGMPNNRFLAERTGGTYSTLKVQPAELEDSGVYFCASSGWTGSTDTQYFGPGTRLTVL.

This CDR3 reads CASTRVRNEQFF. In DNA, the CDR3 is TGTGCCAGCACACGGGTGAGAAATGAGCAGTTCTTC. The chain joins TRBV2 to TRBJ2-1, with D uncertain. The CDR3 has 12 amino acids. Germline CDR1 SNHLY, CDR2 FYNNEI. Trimming took off 7 bases at V and 7 bases at J, with 11 bases between the two ends. Drawing the rest from reference TRBV2 and TRBJ2-1, the complete variable domain is EPEVTQTPSHQVTQMGQEVILRCVPISNHLYFYWYRQILGQKVEFLVSFYNNEISEKSEIFDDQFSVERPDGSNFTLKIRSTKLEDSAMYFCASTRVRNEQFFGPGTRLTVL.